This T cell receptor (beta chain) was recorded in a study of CD8+ T cells in alopecia areata. Overall study: The study gave treated patients oral tofacitinib at 5 to 10 mg twice daily. Findings and limits, study-wide: Normal skin contains resident alphabeta T cells, and these are also sequenced in scalp samples.

RNA was extracted and reverse transcribed into cDNA as the sequencing template. TCRdb's table, derived via immunoSEQ multiplex PCR, lists solely in-frame clones and lacks some. The sample holds 140,000 to 150,000 clones, 51% seen once. This clone was detected a few times. Its antigen is unknown. This specimen was CD4+ T cells sorted from blood, taken at week 0. The clonotype was recovered from a human donor with alopecia areata.

The CDR3 DNA reads TGCAGCACCGTTTCGGGGGCGGACACTGAAGCTTTCTTT. Translation gives CSTVSGADTEAFF. The rearrangement uses TRBV29-1 and TRBJ1-1; D perhaps matches TRBD1 (6 bases). With 8 bases removed from V and 3 bases from J, the gap between germline ends came to 16 bases. The CDR3 spans 13 residues. Germline lookup yields CDR1 SQVTM and CDR2 ANQGSEA.